The 32 T cell receptor beta chains in this list originate from one sample, sequenced in a study of blood T cell repertoires in COVID-19. Sequencing was performed with immunoSEQ multiplex PCR; in TCRdb, only in-frame clones are kept and a portion is missing. The sample lists approximately 300,000 clones, around 84% occurring once. The sequenced material came from PBMCs or T cells enriched from blood (not recorded which). These receptors all come from a woman aged 18-29 years who had recovered from COVID-19.

This clone occurred once. The chain is built from TRBV6-5 and TRBJ2-5; D is perhaps TRBD1 (6 bases). CDR3 length equals 16 residues. Germline V gene lookup returns CDR1 MNHEY and CDR2 SVGAGI. V was pared by 0 bases and J by 2 bases, with 13 bases between. The CDR3 DNA follows: TGTGCCAGCAGTTACTCGAAGGGGGTGATACAAGAGACCCAGTACTTC. Its translation is CASSYSKGVIQETQYF.

The J gene is TRBJ2-7, the V gene TRBV10-2, with 7 bases aligning to TRBD1. This CDR3 is built from 11 residues. Germline V gene lookup returns CDR1 WSHSY and CDR2 SAAADI. V dropped 4 bases and J dropped 6; count of bases not matched to a gene: 0. The CDR3 region has the DNA TGCGCCAGCAGTGGGGACAGCGAGCAGTACTTC. Protein sequence: CASSGDSEQYF.

This clone was counted once. The rearrangement joins TRBV29-1 to TRBJ1-2, with TRBD1 matching over 10 bases. The germline gives CDR1 SQVTM, CDR2 ANQGSEA. After removal of 0 bases from V and 4 bases from J, the junction contained 11 bases not matched to a gene. The CDR3 loop spans 17 amino acids. CDR3 protein: CSVEDYLGQGVGYGYTF. The CDR3 coding sequence is TGCAGCGTTGAAGATTATCTAGGACAGGGGGTCGGCTATGGCTACACCTTC. Drawing the rest from reference TRBV29-1 and TRBJ1-2, the complete variable domain is SAVISQKPSRDICQRGTSLTIQCQVDSQVTMMFWYRQQPGQSLTLIATANQGSEATYESGFVIDKFPISRPNLTFSTLTVSNMSPEDSSIYLCSVEDYLGQGVGYGYTFGSGTRLTVV.

This clone was detected a few times. The chain recombines TRBV19 with TRBJ2-7, with D perhaps TRBD2 (5 bases). Germline assignment: CDR1 LNHDA and CDR2 SQIVND (reference sequence). The CDR3 has 13 residues. The V gene lost 6 bases and the J gene lost 4 bases, with 13 bases spanning the gap. The CDR3 DNA follows: TGTGCCAGTAGCCGGGGAGAGGGTTACGAGCAGTACTTC. Its translation: CASSRGEGYEQYF.

There are a few counts of this clone. The CDR3 here is CASSLTLNTEAFF. DNA of the CDR3: TGTGCCAGCAGCTTGACTTTGAACACTGAAGCTTTCTTT. The chain couples TRBV7-9 to TRBJ1-1; D is ambiguous. There are 13 residues in the CDR3. Trimming pared 3 bases from V and 0 bases from J, leaving 5 bases between. Germline V gene lookup returns CDR1 SEHNR and CDR2 FQNEAQ (reference sequence).

J is TRBJ2-1 and V is TRBV3-1 (or the pseudogene TRBV3-2), with 9 bases lining up with TRBD2. The length of the CDR3 is 16 residues. The V gene's germline CDR1 is LGHDT and CDR2 YNNKEL (reference sequence). The V segment lost 0 bases and the J segment 0 bases; nucleotides outside the gene matches: 0. The CDR3 protein is CASSQDSGSSYNEQFF. For the CDR3, the DNA is TGTGCCAGCAGCCAAGATAGCGGGAGCTCCTACAATGAGCAGTTCTTC.

V gene TRBV5-8 combines with J gene TRBJ2-3; D unclear. CDR1 is SGHTS, CDR2 YDEGEE, per germline. The CDR3 spans 13 residues. Trimming shortened V by 9 bases and J by 2 bases, and 13 bases separated the two germline ends. The CDR3 DNA reads TGTGCCATCGCCTTTACTTTCACAGATACGCAGTATTTT. Translated, it gives CAIAFTFTDTQYF.

The chain joins TRBV9 to TRBJ2-7; TRBD2 matches 7 bases. The germline V gene encodes CDR1 SGDLS and CDR2 YYNGEE. The J segment lost 0 bases and the V segment lost 3 bases, leaving 6 bases of the junction unmatched. The CDR3 runs to 15 residues. Here the CDR3 reads CASSGGGTISYEQYF. As DNA, the CDR3 is TGTGCCAGCAGCGGTGGGGGGACTATCTCCTACGAGCAGTACTTC.

The chain carries TRBV6-5 and TRBJ2-7; 9 nucleotides agree with TRBD2. There are 13 residues in the CDR3. The germline gives CDR1 MNHEY, CDR2 SVGAGI. V trimming: 11 bases; J trimming: 6 bases; junction bases outside the gene matches: 11. DNA for the CDR3: TGTGCCGGTAGATGGCGGGAGGGCTCCGAGCAGTACTTC. Protein product: CAGRWREGSEQYF.

The chain combines TRBV28 with TRBJ1-2; 12 bases line up with TRBD1. The CDR3 covers 17 residues. With V trimmed by 5 bases and J by 3 bases, 10 bases remained unmatched. The germline V gene has CDR1 MDHEN and CDR2 SYDVKM. CDR3 in amino acids: CASSPGQGAFLDYGYTF. The CDR3 region has the DNA TGTGCCAGCAGTCCGGGACAGGGGGCGTTTTTGGACTATGGCTACACCTTC.

The chain has TRBV10-2 and TRBJ2-5; D may be TRBD2 (7 bases). The CDR3 runs 15 residues. The germline gives CDR1 WSHSY, CDR2 SAAADI. V was shortened by 3 bases and J by 4 bases, with 15 bases between the two germline ends. The CDR3 here is CASSEYGRGRETQYF. The CDR3 coding sequence is TGCGCCAGCAGTGAATATGGGCGGGGGCGAGAGACCCAGTACTTC.

Only a few counts were recorded for this clone. The V gene is TRBV10-3, the J gene TRBJ1-2; no reliable D call. V shed 6 bases and J shed 1 base, with 15 bases lying between them. The CDR3 consists of 15 residues. Germline loops: CDR1 ENHRY, CDR2 SYGVKD. The CDR3 sequence is CAIRPTSPNNYGYTF. CDR3 nucleotides: TGTGCCATCAGGCCCACATCACCCAATAACTATGGCTACACCTTC.

The J gene is TRBJ1-2, the V gene TRBV18, with D hard to call. The germline gives CDR1 KGHSH, CDR2 LQKENI. Between the trimmed V and J ends, which lost 2 bases and 4 bases, there was a span of 11 bases. This CDR3 is 14 amino acids long. CDR3 DNA: TGTGCCAGCTCACCAGGTCGGGATACCTATGGCTACACCTTC. Translation gives CASSPGRDTYGYTF.

This clone was found a few times. The chain is built from TRBV9 and TRBJ2-7; the D gene is possibly TRBD2 (7 bases). The CDR3 spans 14 residues. V lost 3 bases to trimming and J lost 3 bases, with 13 bases between them. Germline V lookup: CDR1 SGDLS, CDR2 YYNGEE. The CDR3 loop is CASSGGGGGYEQYF. The CDR3, as DNA: TGTGCCAGCAGCGGGGGGGGAGGGGGCTACGAGCAGTACTTC.

V gene TRBV27 combines with J gene TRBJ1-6; D might be TRBD1 (5 bases). Germline assignment: CDR1 MNHEY and CDR2 SMNVEV (reference sequence). The CDR3 sequence is 14 residues long. V gave up 5 bases and J gave up 13 bases, with 18 bases separating them. The CDR3 nucleotides are TGTGCCAGCAGTCCACCCTCCAGGGCCCACCCCCTCCACTTT. Its translation is CASSPPSRAHPLHF.

The rearrangement uses TRBV7-9 and TRBJ2-7; D ambiguous. Germline V lookup: CDR1 SEHNR, CDR2 FQNEAQ (reference sequence). There are 13 residues in the CDR3. Trimming cost V 5 bases and J 2 bases, with 10 bases left between them. The CDR3: CASSPPRAYEQYF. CDR3 bases: TGTGCCAGCAGCCCCCCTCGGGCCTACGAGCAGTACTTC.

The gene calls are TRBV7-2 and TRBJ1-2; 9 bases agree with TRBD1. Unmatched junction bases numbered 17, after V lost 6 bases and J lost 6 bases. The V gene's germline CDR1 is SGHTA and CDR2 FQGNSA. CDR3 length: 17 residues. This CDR3 reads CASSSYPGQGRRDGYTF. Here the CDR3 DNA reads TGTGCCAGCAGTTCTTACCCGGGACAGGGACGGCGGGATGGCTACACCTTC.

The chain couples TRBV28 to TRBJ2-1; 9 bases align to TRBD1. The V segment lost 2 bases and the J segment 3 bases; nucleotides outside the gene matches: 5. The CDR3 is 16 residues long. Germline V gene sequence: CDR1 MDHEN, CDR2 SYDVKM. The CDR3 protein is CASSLAGQGIYNEQFF. In nucleotides, the CDR3 is TGTGCCAGCAGTTTAGCGGGACAGGGCATCTACAATGAGCAGTTCTTC.

The chain carries TRBV6-5 and TRBJ2-5, with D maybe TRBD1 (6 bases). Germline CDR1 MNHEY, CDR2 SVGAGI. V lost 0 bases and J 1 base, leaving 6 bases between the germline ends. CDR3 size: 14 residues. The CDR3 DNA reads as TGTGCCAGCAGTTACTCCAGGGGCCAAGAGACCCAGTACTTC. Encoded protein: CASSYSRGQETQYF.

The chain is built from TRBV5-1 and TRBJ1-2; 10 nucleotides agree with TRBD1. From germline, CDR1 is SGHRS and CDR2 YFSETQ. Trimming removed 1 base from V and 3 bases from J; junction bases left unmatched: 6. CDR3 length equals 16 residues. CDR3 coding DNA: TGCGCCAGCAGCTTGTTCCCCGGGACAGGGGACTATGGCTACACCTTC. Its translation: CASSLFPGTGDYGYTF.

This chain uses TRBV27 with TRBJ1-6; TRBD1 is a possible D gene (5 bases). Germline CDR1 reads MNHEY; CDR2 reads SMNVEV (reference sequence). The CDR3 covers 12 residues. V was pared by 8 bases and J by 4 bases, with 6 bases between. This CDR3 is CASGAYNSPLHF. The CDR3 DNA sequence: TGTGCCAGCGGGGCGTATAATTCACCCCTCCACTTT.

This clone was seen once. The chain recombines TRBV19 with TRBJ2-3; tentatively, D is TRBD2 (7 bases). Germline CDR1 reads LNHDA; CDR2 reads SQIVND (reference sequence). There are 15 residues in the CDR3. V was clipped by 6 bases and J by 4 bases, with 17 bases between them. CDR3 sequence: CASSLGGARADTQYF. The CDR3 nucleotides read TGTGCCAGTAGCCTGGGGGGGGCTAGAGCAGATACGCAGTATTTT.

This chain uses TRBV4-2 with TRBJ2-2, with a weak D call TRBD1 (6 bases). This CDR3 has 16 amino acids. The germline CDR1 and CDR2 sequences are LGHNA and YNFKEQ. Trimming cost V 0 bases and J 0 bases, with 8 bases left between them. This CDR3 is CASSQEGGTNTGELFF. CDR3 in DNA: TGTGCCAGCAGCCAAGAAGGGGGAACGAACACCGGGGAGCTGTTTTTT.

V gene TRBV7-8 combines with J gene TRBJ1-1; D not certain. Germline loops: CDR1 SGHVS, CDR2 FQNEAQ. The length of the CDR3 is 14 residues. Trimming removed 4 bases from V and 3 bases from J, with 12 bases in between. This CDR3 is CASSSRSGDTEAFF. The CDR3 region has the DNA TGTGCCAGCAGCTCCCGTTCCGGTGACACTGAAGCTTTCTTT.

In this sample, this clone turned up a few times. In the same sample, other DNA sequences code for this CDR3. This sequence joins TRBV9 and TRBJ2-6, with unresolved D. Trimming removed 0 bases at V and 0 bases at J, with 4 bases between. CDR1 and CDR2 (germline): SGDLS, YYNGEE. CDR3 length: 15 amino acids. CDR3 region: CASSVGSSGANVLTF. In DNA form, the CDR3 reads TGTGCCAGCAGCGTAGGGAGCTCTGGGGCCAACGTCCTGACTTTC.

The V gene is TRBV15, the J gene TRBJ2-1, with a weak D call TRBD1 (5 bases). Germline V gives CDR1 LNHNV, CDR2 YYDKDF (reference sequence). The V end lost 8 bases, the J end lost 10 bases, and 15 bases lay between the germline ends. This CDR3 contains 12 residues. The CDR3 loop is CATAKQEGEQFF. The DNA for the CDR3 is TGTGCCACCGCGAAACAGGAAGGGGAGCAGTTCTTC.

This clone has more than one count but fewer than ten. The chain recombines TRBV2 with TRBJ2-5, with 10 positions matching TRBD2. The CDR3 spans 15 residues. In germline, CDR1 is SNHLY, CDR2 FYNNEI. V was pared by 6 bases and J by 5 bases, with 9 bases of the junction left unmatched. Here the CDR3 DNA reads TGTGCCAGCAGGAGAAGCGGGGGGGCCGGGGAGACCCAGTACTTC. Residues: CASRRSGGAGETQYF.

The chain couples TRBV19 to TRBJ1-4, with TRBD1 identical over 9 bases. The CDR3 extends over 16 amino acids. The germline V gene has CDR1 LNHDA and CDR2 SQIVND (reference sequence). The V segment lost 9 bases and the J segment 0 bases; nucleotides outside the gene matches: 8. CDR3 nucleotides: TGTGCCAGCCTCAGACGACAGGGGGCAACTAATGAAAAACTGTTTTTT. This gives the protein CASLRRQGATNEKLFF.

The chain recombines TRBV4-1 with TRBJ1-2; no definite D call. The CDR3 covers 14 residues. CDR1 is MGHRA and CDR2 is YSYEKL in the germline V gene. Trimming cost V 1 base and J 8 bases, with 14 bases left between them. CDR3 sequence (DNA): TGCGCCAGCAGCCAAGCACAGATTATGAGCGGCTACACCTTC. This translates into CASSQAQIMSGYTF.

V is TRBV10-3 and J is TRBJ2-5; D call uncertain. Trimming left V 7 bases short and J 2 bases short, with 14 bases between. The germline gives CDR1 ENHRY, CDR2 SYGVKD. CDR3 length equals 14 residues. CDR3 region: CAIKVDTQQETQYF. CDR3 nucleotide sequence: TGTGCCATCAAAGTAGATACACAGCAAGAGACCCAGTACTTC.

The chain has TRBV19 and TRBJ1-2; 7 bases are shared with TRBD1. The length of the CDR3 is 16 residues. Germline V CDR1 and CDR2: LNHDA, SQIVND (reference sequence). The V and J ends lost 5 bases and 0 bases, in that order; junction bases with no gene match: 9. CDR3 protein: CASSLRDRVSNYGYTF. CDR3 coding DNA: TGTGCCAGTAGTCTTCGAGACAGGGTTTCTAACTATGGCTACACCTTC.

The J gene is TRBJ1-2, the V gene TRBV7-9, with D hard to call. The CDR3 totals 14 residues. The V and J ends lost 3 bases and 5 bases respectively, with 13 bases between them. The V gene's germline CDR1 is SEHNR and CDR2 FQNEAQ (reference sequence). The CDR3 nucleotides read TGTGCCAGCAGCTTGACCGGGAACAAGTATGGCTACACCTTC. This gives the protein CASSLTGNKYGYTF.